Listed below are T cell receptor beta chains from one sample, sequenced in a study of blood T cells in healthy people across ages. TCRdb passed the 5' RACE reads through MiXCR, listing each CDR3 protein once. Seen here are around 1,800,000 distinct CDR3 sequences, 39% observed once, and the top ten hold around 23%. Sample: blood. These receptors were taken from a human donor in good health. Both conserved end residues are part of each CDR3. D genes are given only for firm matches. The size field is filled for only some rows; it gives once, few, many or a size class.

clone size,J gene,D gene,V gene,CDR3 protein,CDR3 DNA
many,TRBJ2-7,TRBD1,TRBV5-1,CASSDVQGYYEQYF,TGCGCCAGCAGCGACGTACAGGGGTACTACGAGCAGTACTTC
few,TRBJ1-2,.,TRBV20-1,CSAGHPGEGAGGYTF,TGCAGTGCTGGACACCCAGGGGAAGGCGCTGGTGGCTACACCTTC
.,TRBJ2-1,TRBD2,TRBV4-3,CASSQRTSALYNEQFF,TGCGCCAGCAGCCAACGGACTAGCGCCCTCTACAATGAGCAGTTCTTC
few,TRBJ2-5,.,TRBV5-4,CASSRSGREQETQYF,TGTGCCAGCAGCCGCTCTGGCAGGGAACAAGAGACCCAGTACTTC
once,TRBJ1-1,.,TRBV7-2,CASSFGQGGEAFF,TGTGCCAGCAGCTTTGGGCAGGGAGGTGAAGCTTTCTTT
few,TRBJ2-3,.,TRBV29-1,CSVGGRILDTQYF,TGCAGCGTGGGGGGGCGGATTTTAGATACGCAGTATTTT
.,TRBJ1-5,.,TRBV4-1,CASSQQSSHSYSNQPQHF,TGCGCCAGCAGCCAACAGTCGTCGCACAGCTATAGCAATCAGCCCCAGCATTTT
.,TRBJ1-2,.,TRBV9,CASKREGNGYTF,TGTGCCAGCAAACGGGAAGGGAATGGCTACACCTTC
.,TRBJ2-3,.,TRBV4-3,CASSQDLATTDTQYF,TGCGCCAGCAGCCAAGATTTGGCGACTACAGATACGCAGTATTTT
few,TRBJ2-7,.,TRBV29-1,CSVGPEIYEQYF,TGCAGCGTGGGACCTGAGATCTACGAGCAGTACTTC
once,TRBJ1-1,.,TRBV19,CASSIRQMNTKAFF,TGTGCCAGTAGTATTAGACAGATGAACACTAAAGCTTTCTTT
.,TRBJ1-4,.,TRBV20-1,CSARVRSSGTEKLFF,TGCAGTGCTAGAGTTCGGTCCTCAGGGACTGAAAAACTGTTTTTT
.,TRBJ2-1,TRBD1,TRBV20-1,CSADRGYNEQFF,TGCAGTGCTGACAGGGGTTACAATGAGCAGTTCTTC
.,TRBJ1-4,.,TRBV9,CASSVAADWDEKRFF,TGTGCCAGCAGCGTAGCGGCGGATTGGGATGAAAAACGGTTTTTT
.,TRBJ1-1,.,TRBV28,CATWEPFRQNTEAFF,TGTGCCACCTGGGAGCCCTTCAGGCAGAACACTGAAGCTTTCTTT
many,TRBJ2-5,.,TRBV9,CASSVQGIQETQYF,TGTGCCAGCAGCGTACAGGGAATCCAAGAGACCCAGTACTTC
.,TRBJ1-1,.,TRBV29-1,CSVNRNLNTEAFF,TGCAGCGTCAACAGGAACTTGAACACTGAAGCTTTCTTT
.,TRBJ1-1,.,TRBV12-3/TRBV12-4,CASSSQGHCTEAFF,TGTGCCAGCAGTTCCCAGGGACATTGCACTGAAGCTTTCTTT
.,TRBJ2-7,TRBD1,TRBV7-2,CASSAGQGAFTEQYF,TGTGCCAGCAGCGCAGGACAGGGGGCTTTTACCGAGCAGTACTTC
.,TRBJ2-7,TRBD2,TRBV7-2,CASSKQGGGFYEQYF,TGTGCCAGCAGCAAACAGGGCGGGGGGTTCTACGAGCAGTACTTC
.,TRBJ2-6,.,TRBV29-1,CSETLETTGANVLTF,TGCAGTGAAACCCTAGAGACAACCGGGGCCAACGTCCTGACTTTC
many,TRBJ2-1,.,TRBV20-1,CSASGGPNEQFF,TGCAGTGCTAGCGGGGGGCCCAATGAGCAGTTCTTC
many,TRBJ2-3,.,TRBV7-9,CASSPKGPDTQYF,TGTGCCAGCAGCCCCAAGGGCCCAGATACGCAGTATTTT
.,TRBJ2-5,TRBD2,TRBV11-2,CASSWPGLAGGPQETQYF,TGTGCCAGCAGTTGGCCGGGACTAGCGGGGGGGCCTCAAGAGACCCAGTACTTC
.,TRBJ1-5,.,TRBV4-3,CASSQEFGGSNQPQHF,TGCGCCAGCAGCCAAGAATTTGGGGGAAGCAATCAGCCCCAGCATTTT
.,TRBJ2-1,.,TRBV6-5,CASSNRESRYYNEQFF,TGTGCCAGCAGTAACAGGGAGTCGAGATATTACAATGAGCAGTTCTTC
.,TRBJ2-5,.,TRBV29-1,CSVEEWAAGETQYF,TGCAGCGTTGAAGAATGGGCGGCCGGGGAGACCCAGTACTTC
.,TRBJ1-1,.,TRBV12-5,CASGLRVGVGSLNTEAFF,TGTGCTAGTGGTTTGAGGGTTGGAGTGGGCAGCTTGAACACTGAAGCTTTCTTT
few,TRBJ1-4,.,TRBV4-1,CASSQVLSEKLFF,TGCGCCAGCAGCCAAGTTCTAAGTGAAAAACTGTTTTTT
few,TRBJ1-2,.,TRBV7-9,CASSEGIGYTF,TGTGCCAGCAGTGAGGGAATCGGCTACACCTTC
.,TRBJ2-7,TRBD2,TRBV4-1,CASSRQLAGAYNEQYF,TGCGCCAGCAGCCGACAACTAGCGGGGGCTTACAATGAGCAGTACTTC
.,TRBJ1-2,.,TRBV20-1,CSARDRGDLGGVNYGYTF,TGCAGTGCTAGAGATCGTGGGGACCTCGGAGGGGTTAACTATGGCTACACCTTC
few,TRBJ2-5,.,TRBV13,CASGLGRQETQYF,TGTGCCAGCGGTTTGGGAAGACAAGAGACCCAGTACTTC